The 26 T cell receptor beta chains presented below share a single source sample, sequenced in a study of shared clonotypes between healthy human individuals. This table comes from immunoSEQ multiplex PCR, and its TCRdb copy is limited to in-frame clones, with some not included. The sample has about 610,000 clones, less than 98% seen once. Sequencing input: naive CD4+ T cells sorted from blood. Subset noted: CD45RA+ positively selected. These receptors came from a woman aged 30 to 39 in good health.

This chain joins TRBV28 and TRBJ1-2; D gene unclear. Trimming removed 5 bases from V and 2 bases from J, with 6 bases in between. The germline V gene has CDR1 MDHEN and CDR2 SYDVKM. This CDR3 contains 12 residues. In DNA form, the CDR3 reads TGTGCCAGCAGTGTAGTAAACTATGGCTACACCTTC. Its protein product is CASSVVNYGYTF.

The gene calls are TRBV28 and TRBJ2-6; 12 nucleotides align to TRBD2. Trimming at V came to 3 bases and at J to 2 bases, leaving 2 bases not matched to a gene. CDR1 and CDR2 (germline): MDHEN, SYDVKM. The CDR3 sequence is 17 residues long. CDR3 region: CASSLTSGRTGANVLTF. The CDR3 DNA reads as TGTGCCAGCAGTTTGACTAGCGGGAGAACTGGGGCCAACGTCCTGACTTTC.

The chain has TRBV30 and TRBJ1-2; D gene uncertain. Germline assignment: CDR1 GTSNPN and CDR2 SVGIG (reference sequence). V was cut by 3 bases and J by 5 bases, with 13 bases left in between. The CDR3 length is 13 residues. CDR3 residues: CAWRGDSAYGYTF. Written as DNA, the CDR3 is TGTGCCTGGAGGGGAGATAGCGCTTATGGCTACACCTTC. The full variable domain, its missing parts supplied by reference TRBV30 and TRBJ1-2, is SQTIHQWPATLVQPVGSPLSLECTVEGTSNPNLYWYRQAAGRGLQLLFYSVGIGQISSEVPQNLSASRPQDRQFILSSKKLLLSDSGFYLCAWRGDSAYGYTFGSGTRLTVV.

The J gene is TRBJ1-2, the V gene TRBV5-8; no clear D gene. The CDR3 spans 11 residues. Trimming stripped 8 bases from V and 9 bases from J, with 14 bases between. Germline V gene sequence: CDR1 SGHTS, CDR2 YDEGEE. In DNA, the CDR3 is TGTGCCAGATTACCCCTGGCGCGCTACACCTTC. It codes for CARLPLARYTF.

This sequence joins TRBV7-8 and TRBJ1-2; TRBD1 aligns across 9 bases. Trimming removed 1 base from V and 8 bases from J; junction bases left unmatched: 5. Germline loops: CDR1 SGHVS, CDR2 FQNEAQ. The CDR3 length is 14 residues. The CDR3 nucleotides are TGTGCCAGCAGCTTAGACAGGGGGCGCGAAGGCTACACCTTC. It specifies CASSLDRGREGYTF.

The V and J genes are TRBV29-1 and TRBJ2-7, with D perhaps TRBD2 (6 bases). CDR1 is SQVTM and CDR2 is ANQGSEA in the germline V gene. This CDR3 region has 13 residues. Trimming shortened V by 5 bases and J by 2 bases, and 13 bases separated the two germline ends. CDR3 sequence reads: CSVIDWTTYEQYF. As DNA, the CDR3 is TGCAGCGTTATCGACTGGACTACCTACGAGCAGTACTTC.

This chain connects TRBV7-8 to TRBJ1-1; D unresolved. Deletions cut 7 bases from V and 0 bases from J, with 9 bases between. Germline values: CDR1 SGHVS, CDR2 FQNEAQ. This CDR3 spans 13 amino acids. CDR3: CASNGPLNTEAFF. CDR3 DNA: TGTGCCAGCAACGGACCGCTGAACACTGAAGCTTTCTTT.

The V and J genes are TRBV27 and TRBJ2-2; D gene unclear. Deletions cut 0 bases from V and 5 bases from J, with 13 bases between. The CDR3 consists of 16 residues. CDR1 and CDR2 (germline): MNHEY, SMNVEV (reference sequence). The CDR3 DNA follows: TGTGCCAGCAGTTTATCTCAGAGAAGCCCTACCGGGGAGCTGTTTTTT. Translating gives CASSLSQRSPTGELFF.

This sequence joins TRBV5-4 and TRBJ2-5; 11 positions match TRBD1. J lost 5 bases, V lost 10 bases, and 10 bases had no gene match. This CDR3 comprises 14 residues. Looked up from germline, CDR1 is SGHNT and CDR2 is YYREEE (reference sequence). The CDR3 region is CAPREGDRGETQYF. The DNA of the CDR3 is TGTGCCCCTCGGGAGGGGGACAGGGGGGAGACCCAGTACTTC. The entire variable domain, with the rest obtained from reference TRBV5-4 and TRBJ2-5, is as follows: ETGVTQSPTHLIKTRGQQVTLRCSSQSGHNTVSWYQQALGQGPQFIFQYYREEENGRGNFPPRFSGLQFPNYSSELNVNALELDDSALYLCAPREGDRGETQYFGPGTRLLVL.

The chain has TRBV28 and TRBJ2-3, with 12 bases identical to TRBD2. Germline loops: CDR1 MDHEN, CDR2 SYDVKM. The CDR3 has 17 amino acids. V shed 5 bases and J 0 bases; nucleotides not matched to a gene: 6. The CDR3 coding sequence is TGTGCCAGCAGTCCCCTCGGACTAGCGGGGAGCACAGATACGCAGTATTTT. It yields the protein CASSPLGLAGSTDTQYF.

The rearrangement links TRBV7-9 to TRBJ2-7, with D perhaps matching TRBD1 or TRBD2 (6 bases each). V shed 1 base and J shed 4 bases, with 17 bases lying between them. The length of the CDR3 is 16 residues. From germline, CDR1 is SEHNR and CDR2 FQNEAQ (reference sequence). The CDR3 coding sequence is TGTGCCAGCAGCTTAGAAAGGGGGGCTCTCCCTTACGAGCAGTACTTC. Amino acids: CASSLERGALPYEQYF. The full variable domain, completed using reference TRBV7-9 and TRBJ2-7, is DTGVSQNPRHKITKRGQNVTFRCDPISEHNRLYWYRQTLGQGPEFLTYFQNEAQLEKSRLLSDRFSAERPKGSFSTLEIQRTEQGDSAMYLCASSLERGALPYEQYFGPGTRLTVT.

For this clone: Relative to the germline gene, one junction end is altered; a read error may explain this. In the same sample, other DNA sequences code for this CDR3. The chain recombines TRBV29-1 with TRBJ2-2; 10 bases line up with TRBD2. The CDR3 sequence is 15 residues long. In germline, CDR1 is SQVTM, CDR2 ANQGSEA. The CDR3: CSGGRAGGNPGELFF. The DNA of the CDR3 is TGCAGCGGGGGTCGAGCGGGGGGGAACCCCGGGGAGCTGTTTTTT.

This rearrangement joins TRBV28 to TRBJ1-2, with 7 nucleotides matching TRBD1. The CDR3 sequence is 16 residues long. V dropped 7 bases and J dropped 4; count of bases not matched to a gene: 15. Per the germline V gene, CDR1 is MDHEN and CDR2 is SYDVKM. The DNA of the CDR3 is TGTGCCAGCACCCTAGGGGCGGCAGGGGGTATCTATGGCTACACCTTC. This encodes CASTLGAAGGIYGYTF.

The CDR3 bases are TGTGCCAGCAGACTAGCGGGATATTCCTCCGGGGCCAACGTCCTGACTTTC. Translated, it gives CASRLAGYSSGANVLTF. The chain has TRBV18 and TRBJ2-6; 11 bases match TRBD2. This CDR3 is 17 amino acids long. V was clipped by 8 bases and J by 4 bases; unmatched bases: 10. The germline CDR1 and CDR2 sequences are KGHSH and LQKENI.

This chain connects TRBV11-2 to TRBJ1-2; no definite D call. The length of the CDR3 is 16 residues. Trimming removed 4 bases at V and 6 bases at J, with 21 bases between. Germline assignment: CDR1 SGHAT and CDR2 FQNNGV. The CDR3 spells CASSSGVRAGGDGYTF. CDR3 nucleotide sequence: TGTGCCAGCAGCTCCGGCGTAAGGGCAGGAGGAGATGGCTACACCTTC. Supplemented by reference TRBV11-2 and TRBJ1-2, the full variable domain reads EAGVAQSPRYKIIEKRQSVAFWCNPISGHATLYWYQQILGQGPKLLIQFQNNGVVDDSQLPKDRFSAERLKGVDSTLKIQPAKLEDSAVYLCASSSGVRAGGDGYTFGSGTRLTVV.

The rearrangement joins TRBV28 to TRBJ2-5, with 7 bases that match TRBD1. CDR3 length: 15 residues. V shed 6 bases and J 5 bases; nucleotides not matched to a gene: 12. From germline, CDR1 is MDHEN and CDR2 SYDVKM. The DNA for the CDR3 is TGTGCCAGCAGGGCCTATGCCGGGACAGCTGAGACCCAGTACTTC. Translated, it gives CASRAYAGTAETQYF.

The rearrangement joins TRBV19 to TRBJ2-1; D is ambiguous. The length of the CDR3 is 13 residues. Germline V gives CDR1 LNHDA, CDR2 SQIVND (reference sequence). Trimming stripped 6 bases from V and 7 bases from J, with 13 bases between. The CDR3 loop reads CASSIWPGNEQFF. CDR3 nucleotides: TGTGCCAGTAGCATCTGGCCCGGGAATGAGCAGTTCTTC.

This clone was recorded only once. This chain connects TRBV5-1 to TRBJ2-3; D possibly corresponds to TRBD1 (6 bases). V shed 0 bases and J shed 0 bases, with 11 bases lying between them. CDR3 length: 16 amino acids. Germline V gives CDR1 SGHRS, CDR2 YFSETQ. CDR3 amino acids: CASSLGRDTSTDTQYF. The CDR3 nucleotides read TGCGCCAGCAGCTTGGGTCGGGACACTAGCACAGATACGCAGTATTTT.

CDR3 protein: CASSQGPSRDLDEQFF. The DNA of the CDR3 is TGCGCCAGCAGCCAAGGCCCATCCCGGGACTTGGATGAGCAGTTCTTC. The chain is built from TRBV4-1 and TRBJ2-1; perhaps TRBD2 as D (6 bases). V lost 1 base to trimming and J lost 8 bases, with 18 bases between them. In germline, CDR1 is MGHRA, CDR2 YSYEKL. The CDR3 consists of 16 residues.

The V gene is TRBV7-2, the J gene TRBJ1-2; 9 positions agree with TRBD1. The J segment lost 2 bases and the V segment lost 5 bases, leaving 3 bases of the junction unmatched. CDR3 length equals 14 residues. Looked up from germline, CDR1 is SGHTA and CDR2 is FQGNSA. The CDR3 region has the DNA TGTGCCAGCAGCATCGGGACAGGGAACTATGGCTACACCTTC. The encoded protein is CASSIGTGNYGYTF.

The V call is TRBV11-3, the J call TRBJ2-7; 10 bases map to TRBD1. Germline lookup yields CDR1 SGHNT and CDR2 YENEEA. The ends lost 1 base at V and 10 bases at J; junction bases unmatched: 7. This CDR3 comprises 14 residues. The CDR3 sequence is CASSLGGQGFDQYF. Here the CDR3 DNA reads TGTGCCAGCAGCTTAGGGGGACAGGGGTTCGACCAGTACTTC.

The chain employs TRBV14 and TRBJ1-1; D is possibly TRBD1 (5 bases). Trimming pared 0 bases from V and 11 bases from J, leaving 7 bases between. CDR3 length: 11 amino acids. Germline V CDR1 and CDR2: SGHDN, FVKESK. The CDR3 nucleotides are TGTGCCAGCAGCCAAGACAGGGTTGCTTTCTTT. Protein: CASSQDRVAFF. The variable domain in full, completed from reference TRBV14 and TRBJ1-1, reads EAGVTQFPSHSVIEKGQTVTLRCDPISGHDNLYWYRRVMGKEIKFLLHFVKESKQDESGMPNNRFLAERTGGTYSTLKVQPAELEDSGVYFCASSQDRVAFFGQGTRLTVV.

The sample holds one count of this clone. Here the CDR3 DNA reads TGTGCCAGCTCACCATACACACTATACGATAACACCGGGGAGCTGTTTTTT. Its protein is CASSPYTLYDNTGELFF. The chain links TRBV18 to TRBJ2-2; no clear D. CDR3 length: 17 residues. V was clipped by 2 bases and J by 2 bases, with 15 bases between them. CDR1 and CDR2 (germline): KGHSH, LQKENI.

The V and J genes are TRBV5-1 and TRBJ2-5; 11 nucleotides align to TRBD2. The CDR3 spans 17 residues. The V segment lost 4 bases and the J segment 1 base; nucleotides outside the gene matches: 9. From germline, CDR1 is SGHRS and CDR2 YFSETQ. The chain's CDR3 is CASSRTGTSGSQETQYF. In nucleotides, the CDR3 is TGCGCCAGCAGCCGAACCGGGACTAGCGGAAGCCAAGAGACCCAGTACTTC.

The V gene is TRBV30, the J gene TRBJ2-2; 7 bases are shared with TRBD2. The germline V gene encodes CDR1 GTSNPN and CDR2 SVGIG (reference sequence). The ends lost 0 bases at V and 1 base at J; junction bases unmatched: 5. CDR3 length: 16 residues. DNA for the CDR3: TGTGCCTGGAGTGTAATCGCGGGAGTGAACACCGGGGAGCTGTTTTTT. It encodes CAWSVIAGVNTGELFF.

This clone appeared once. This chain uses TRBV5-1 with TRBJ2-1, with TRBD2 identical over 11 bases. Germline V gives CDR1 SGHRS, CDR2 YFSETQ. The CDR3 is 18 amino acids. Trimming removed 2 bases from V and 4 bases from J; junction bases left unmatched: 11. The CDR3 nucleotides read TGCGCCAGCAGCTTACCGGGACTAGCGGTTTCGGGTTACAATGAGCAGTTCTTC. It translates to CASSLPGLAVSGYNEQFF. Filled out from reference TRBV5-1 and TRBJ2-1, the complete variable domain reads KAGVTQTPRYLIKTRGQQVTLSCSPISGHRSVSWYQQTPGQGLQFLFEYFSETQRNKGNFPGRFSGRQFSNSRSEMNVSTLELGDSALYLCASSLPGLAVSGYNEQFFGPGTRLTVL.